The entry below gives a single TCR beta chain sequence along with its context. Assembly of TCR beta libraries relied on iRepertoire HTBI primers together with Arm-PCR of CDR3 regions. Original data processing: Taken together, the samples had fewer than 70 TRBV and 13 to 15 TRBJ segments identified. TCRdb reanalysed the multiplex PCR reads using MiXCR and keeps one entry per CDR3 protein. These V and J calls derive from TCRdb rather than the authors' analysis. The sample shows around 500,000 distinct CDR3 sequences, around 13% of them seen only once. The record originates from a study of regulatory T cells in long-lasting Graves disease. Time point in this sample: newly diagnosed GD, antithyroid drugs for less than 3 months. PBMC-extracted RNA yielded the TCR library. Xi'an, China, was home to the endocrinology department that provided patients. The CDR3 loop spans 18 amino acids. CDR1 and CDR2 from the germline V gene are DFQATT and SNEGSKA (reference sequence).

These data also featured in a second study, about T cells in Graves' hyperthyroidism and ophthalmopathy. That source reports: First-round RT-PCR with HTBI primers amplified the TCR CDR3 region.

The chain employs TRBV20-1 and TRBJ2-3; TRBD1 matches 8 bases. The end of the DNA aligns better with TRBJ2-5, so the J call may be wrong. This receptor was identified in a woman in her twenties or thirties with Graves disease. This material consisted of peripheral blood mononuclear cells (PBMCs), taken at new diagnosis, from a patient treated with antithyroid drugs. The CDR3 reads CSAQVGARGQGAWETQYF. In nucleotides, the CDR3 is TGCAGTGCCCAAGTAGGGGCTAGGGGCCAGGGGGCTTGGGAGACCCAGTACTTC.